This T cell receptor (beta chain) was identified during a study of blood T cell repertoires in COVID-19. Clones were read by immunoSEQ multiplex PCR, and TCRdb kept only the in-frame ones, dropping some. The sample records about 65,000 clones, roughly 92% being singletons. CDR3 length: 17 amino acids. The trim removed 0 bases at V and 0 bases at J, leaving 6 bases unmatched. CDR1 SQVTM and CDR2 ANQGSEA come from the germline V gene. This clonotype was obtained from a man between 65 and 85 years old with active COVID-19. The specimen sequenced was peripheral blood. The rearrangement uses TRBV29-1 and TRBJ2-3; 10 nucleotides line up with TRBD2. This CDR3 reads CSVEDVSGGASTDTQYF. Here the CDR3 DNA reads TGCAGCGTTGAAGATGTAAGCGGGGGGGCTAGCACAGATACGCAGTATTTT.